These 3 T cell receptor beta chains were sequenced from one sample in a study of CD8 T cells in ankylosing spondylitis. What these receptors recognize is not known. TCRdb re-analysed the 5' RACE reads in MiXCR, keeping a single row per CDR3 protein. The sample shows about 340,000 distinct CDR3 sequences, around 7.6% of them seen only once. General study findings and limits: Characteristic of ankylosing spondylitis blood, it appeared, was a TCR beta motif comprising 7 to 9 highly homologous variants.

Sequencing was carried out using blood, either unsorted or a sorted T cell fraction (not recorded which). The origin of the receptors is a male donor with ankylosing spondylitis.

The rearrangement joins TRBV29-1 to TRBJ1-2; D not certain. Germline CDR1 SQVTM, CDR2 ANQGSEA. There are 13 residues in the CDR3. V was shortened by 6 bases and J by 2 bases, with 13 bases between the two germline ends. CDR3 sequence: CSVGRVENYGYTF. In DNA, the CDR3 is TGCAGCGTAGGTAGGGTGGAGAACTATGGCTACACCTTC.

The CDR3 sequence is CATSRMTLTSGKTKETQYF. CDR3 nucleotide sequence: TGTGCCACCAGCAGGATGACGCTTACTAGCGGGAAGACAAAAGAGACCCAGTACTTC. J is TRBJ2-5 and V is TRBV15, with 10 nucleotides matching TRBD2. The V gene's germline CDR1 is LNHNV and CDR2 YYDKDF (reference sequence). The CDR3 is 19 residues long. The junction had 16 bases not matched to a gene; V was cut back by 3 bases and J by 3 bases.

This clonotype was seen a handful of times. V and J are TRBV5-1 and TRBJ1-4; TRBD1 aligns across 9 bases. Germline values: CDR1 SGHRS, CDR2 YFSETQ. Trimming removed 4 bases from V and 8 bases from J; junction bases left unmatched: 6. The CDR3 totals 14 residues. This chain's CDR3 is CASSVDRGWEKLFF. In DNA form, the CDR3 reads TGCGCCAGCAGCGTGGACAGGGGATGGGAAAAACTGTTTTTT. Variable domain in full (rest from reference TRBV5-1 and TRBJ1-4): KAGVTQTPRYLIKTRGQQVTLSCSPISGHRSVSWYQQTPGQGLQFLFEYFSETQRNKGNFPGRFSGRQFSNSRSEMNVSTLELGDSALYLCASSVDRGWEKLFFGSGTQLSVL.